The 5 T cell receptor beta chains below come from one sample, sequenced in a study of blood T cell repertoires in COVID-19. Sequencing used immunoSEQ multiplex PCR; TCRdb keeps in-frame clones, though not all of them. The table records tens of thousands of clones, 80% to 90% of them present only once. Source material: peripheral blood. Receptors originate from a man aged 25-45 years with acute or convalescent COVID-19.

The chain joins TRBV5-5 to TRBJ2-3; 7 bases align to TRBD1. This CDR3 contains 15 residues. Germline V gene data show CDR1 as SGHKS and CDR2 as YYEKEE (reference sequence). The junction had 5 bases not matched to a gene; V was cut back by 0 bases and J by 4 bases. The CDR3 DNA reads TGTGCCAGCAGCTTGGACAGGGGCCCCGCAGATACGCAGTATTTT. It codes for CASSLDRGPADTQYF.

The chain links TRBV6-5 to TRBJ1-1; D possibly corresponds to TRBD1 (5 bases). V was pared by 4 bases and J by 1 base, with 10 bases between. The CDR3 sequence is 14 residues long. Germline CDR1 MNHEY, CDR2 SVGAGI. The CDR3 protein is CASSSDGGNTEAFF. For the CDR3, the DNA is TGTGCCAGCAGTTCGGACGGGGGGAACACTGAAGCTTTCTTT.

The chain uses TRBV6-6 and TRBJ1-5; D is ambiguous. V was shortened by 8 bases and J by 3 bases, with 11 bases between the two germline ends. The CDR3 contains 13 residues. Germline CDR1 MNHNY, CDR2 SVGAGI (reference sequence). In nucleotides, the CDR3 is TGTGCCAGCGGGCCGTATGTCAATCAGCCCCAGCATTTT. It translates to CASGPYVNQPQHF.

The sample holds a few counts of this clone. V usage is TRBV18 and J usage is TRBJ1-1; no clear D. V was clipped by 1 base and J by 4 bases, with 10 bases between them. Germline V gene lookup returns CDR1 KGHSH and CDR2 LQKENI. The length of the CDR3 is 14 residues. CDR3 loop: CASSPLTEFTEAFF. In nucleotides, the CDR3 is TGTGCCAGCTCACCACTTACAGAATTCACTGAAGCTTTCTTT.

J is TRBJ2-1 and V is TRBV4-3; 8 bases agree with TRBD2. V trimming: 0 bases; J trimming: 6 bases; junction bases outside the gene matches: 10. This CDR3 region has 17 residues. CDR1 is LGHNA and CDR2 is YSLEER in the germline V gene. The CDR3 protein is CASSQDSLAGMSNEQFF. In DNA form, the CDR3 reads TGCGCCAGCAGCCAAGATAGCCTAGCGGGTATGAGCAATGAGCAGTTCTTC.